The TCR beta chain described here comes from a study of blood T cell repertoires in COVID-19. Study in general: From T cells, B-cell-depleted T cells, or PBMCs came the material, which was cDNA or gDNA.

Original analysis: Estimation of nucleated cell counts was performed using reference gene primer amplification. Sequenced by immunoSEQ multiplex PCR; TCRdb stores in-frame clones only, minus some. V, J and clone size derive from that table, while D and trimming were established from the DNA sequence. The table records some 180,000 clones, roughly 84% of them present only once. The CDR3 spans 15 residues. The germline gives CDR1 LGHNT, CDR2 FRNRAP. V was shortened by 0 bases and J by 4 bases, with 12 bases between the two germline ends. The chain recombines TRBV12-5 with TRBJ1-2; D might be TRBD1 (5 bases). The sequenced material came from peripheral blood. This sequence originates from a man between 50 and 59 years old with COVID-19, enrolled during active disease. DNA of the CDR3: TGTGCTAGTGGTTTGGTACGGGGGAGGACCTATGGCTACACCTTC. It translates to CASGLVRGRTYGYTF.